This entry features one T cell receptor (beta chain) sequence. The data derive from a study of blood T cell repertoires in COVID-19. Background on the study: In each case, the material was cDNA or gDNA derived from T cells, B-cell-depleted T cells, or PBMCs.

Germline V lookup: CDR1 ENHRY, CDR2 SYGVKD. The CDR3 is 13 amino acids. J was trimmed by 7 bases and V by 10 bases; bases with no gene match: 12. TCRdb's table, derived via immunoSEQ multiplex PCR, lists solely in-frame clones and lacks some. Found here are roughly 230,000 clones, approximately 80% of them singletons; the top ten hold around 26%. J is TRBJ1-1 and V is TRBV10-3; 7 bases match TRBD1. This receptor was identified in a man aged 35-49 years with acute or convalescent COVID-19. Material for sequencing was peripheral blood. CDR3 sequence: CATGGSQTIEAFF. CDR3 bases: TGTGCCACAGGGGGGTCGCAGACCATTGAAGCTTTCTTT.